The subject of this entry is one T cell receptor (beta chain). This sample stems from a study of CD8 T cells in ankylosing spondylitis. Using quantitative 5'-RACE with molecular barcodes, the authors made TCR beta libraries. TCRdb redid the calling of the 5' RACE reads with MiXCR, one entry per CDR3 protein. The table has 130,000 to 150,000 distinct CDR3 sequences, 6.5% to 8.5% seen once. The CDR3 loop spans 13 amino acids. Looked up from germline, CDR1 is SGHRS and CDR2 is YFSETQ. Trimming pared 0 bases from V and 6 bases from J, leaving 9 bases between. Input material: synovial fluid, either unsorted or a sorted T cell fraction (not recorded which). The receptor comes from a male donor with ankylosing spondylitis. The chain carries TRBV5-1 and TRBJ1-1; the D is unclear. CDR3 in amino acids: CASSLEARAEAFF. CDR3 bases: TGCGCCAGCAGCTTGGAAGCCCGCGCTGAAGCTTTCTTT.